This TCR beta chain was identified in a study of human T cells and chemical hapten exposure. Findings and caveats of the study: High-frequency TCRs, those above 1 in 1000, stayed the same after DPC sensitization.

Time point meaning: healthy volunteer bleed at 2 weeks. Total RNA was isolated from unfractionated whole blood. This CDR3 contains 14 residues. Germline CDR1 reads SGHNT; CDR2 reads YYREEE (reference sequence). Trimming stripped 4 bases from V and 7 bases from J, with 17 bases between. It was the library that attached unique molecular identifiers to individual cDNA molecules. Study processing details: A per-sample median of around 88,000 TCRs was observed, with counts ranging from about 20,000 to 750,000. TCRdb reprocessed the RACE reads with MiXCR, giving one entry per CDR3 protein. What appears here as the V and J calls and clone size reflects TCRdb's work, not the paper's. The data show some 46,000 distinct CDR3 sequences, approximately 4.7% seen once. This clonotype was observed a few times. Its antigen is not identified.

The chain combines TRBV5-4 with TRBJ1-2; TRBD1 might be the D (6 bases). The receptor comes from a female donor in good health. Some clones in this sample may be carry-over from other donors' samples. Source material: whole blood. The CDR3 bases are TGTGCCAGCAGCGGGAGCACAGGGTATAGTGGCTACACCTTC. It encodes CASSGSTGYSGYTF.